Listed below are T cell receptor beta chains from one sample, sequenced in a study of regulatory T cells in long-lasting Graves disease. TCRdb processed the multiplex PCR reads anew with MiXCR; each CDR3 protein has one entry. Of hundreds of thousands of distinct CDR3 sequences listed, approximately 15% are singletons. The same sample was also studied in work on T cells in Graves' hyperthyroidism and ophthalmopathy.

This sample comprised peripheral blood mononuclear cells (PBMCs), obtained at new diagnosis, from a patient treated with antithyroid drugs. These receptor sequences come from a woman in her twenties or thirties with Graves disease. Each CDR3 is given with its conserved first and last residue. Each record gives: D gene, CDR3 length, V gene, clone size, J gene, CDR3 protein, CDR3 DNA. A D gene is named only where the DNA matches it firmly. Clone size is given for some rows only: seen once, a few or many times, or a class if the clone is expanded.

D gene: .
CDR3 length: 13
V gene: TRBV28
clone size: .
J gene: TRBJ1-1
CDR3 protein: CASGSEWGPEAFF
CDR3 DNA: TGTGCCAGCGGTTCCGAGTGGGGCCCCGAAGCTTTCTTT

D gene: .
CDR3 length: 12
V gene: TRBV3-1
clone size: few
J gene: TRBJ2-4
CDR3 protein: CASSQVKNIQYF
CDR3 DNA: TGTGCCAGCAGCCAAGTAAAAAACATTCAGTACTTC

D gene: .
CDR3 length: 12
V gene: TRBV2
clone size: few
J gene: TRBJ2-5
CDR3 protein: CASSGGTETQYF
CDR3 DNA: TGTGCCAGCAGTGGAGGAACGGAGACCCAGTACTTC

D gene: .
CDR3 length: 18
V gene: TRBV6-1
clone size: .
J gene: TRBJ2-6
CDR3 protein: CASKRDHSYTSGANVLTF
CDR3 DNA: TGTGCCAGCAAAAGGGACCACTCATACACCTCTGGGGCCAACGTCCTGACTTTC

D gene: .
CDR3 length: 15
V gene: TRBV28
clone size: many
J gene: TRBJ1-2
CDR3 protein: CASRPTDRSNYGYTF
CDR3 DNA: TGTGCCAGCAGACCGACCGACAGATCAAACTATGGCTACACCTTC

D gene: .
CDR3 length: 11
V gene: TRBV30
clone size: few
J gene: TRBJ1-2
CDR3 protein: CAWSVSGGYTF
CDR3 DNA: TGTGCCTGGAGTGTGTCTGGAGGCTACACCTTC

D gene: TRBD2
CDR3 length: 17
V gene: TRBV12-3/TRBV12-4
clone size: many
J gene: TRBJ2-3
CDR3 protein: CASSPVGSGRAADTQYF
CDR3 DNA: TGTGCCAGCAGCCCAGTGGGGAGCGGGAGGGCGGCAGATACGCAGTATTTT

D gene: TRBD2
CDR3 length: 16
V gene: TRBV6-2/TRBV6-3
clone size: .
J gene: TRBJ2-7
CDR3 protein: CASSYALTSGTYEQYF
CDR3 DNA: TGTGCCAGCAGTTACGCTCTGACTAGCGGCACCTACGAGCAGTACTTC

D gene: TRBD1
CDR3 length: 17
V gene: TRBV9
clone size: .
J gene: TRBJ1-5
CDR3 protein: CASSSRRPTGPYGPQHF
CDR3 DNA: TGTGCCAGCAGCTCACGTAGACCGACAGGGCCTTATGGGCCCCAGCATTTT

D gene: .
CDR3 length: 13
V gene: TRBV12-3/TRBV12-4
clone size: many
J gene: TRBJ2-5
CDR3 protein: CASSGDIGETQYF
CDR3 DNA: TGTGCCAGCAGCGGGGACATCGGGGAGACCCAGTACTTC

D gene: .
CDR3 length: 14
V gene: TRBV4-1
clone size: .
J gene: TRBJ2-7
CDR3 protein: CASSQVWGDYEQYF
CDR3 DNA: TGCGCCAGCAGCCAAGTGTGGGGAGACTACGAGCAGTACTTC

D gene: .
CDR3 length: 14
V gene: TRBV7-9
clone size: .
J gene: TRBJ2-5
CDR3 protein: CASSPPHLQETQYF
CDR3 DNA: TGTGCCAGCTCACCACCTCACCTCCAAGAGACCCAGTACTTC